A selection of T cell receptor beta chains follows, all from one sample in a study of beta chain features in type 1 diabetes. Some clones are missing from TCRdb's copy, which holds only in-frame ones; the method was immunoSEQ multiplex PCR. The sample carries a few hundred thousand clones, more than 11% recorded once. The sequencing input was naive CD4+ T cells from blood. The receptors stem from a man aged 25-45 years in good health. The CDR3 runs from the conserved cysteine through the conserved F or W. The order of the fields is D gene, J gene, V gene, clone size, CDR3 DNA, CDR3 protein. The D gene is left open where the match is weak. Clone size is stated in some rows and not others, as once, few, many or a class when expanded.

.,TRBJ2-1,TRBV4-1,once,TGCGCCAGCAGCCAAGATGGTCGTAATGAGCAGTTCTTC,CASSQDGRNEQFF
.,TRBJ2-2,TRBV25-1,.,TGTGCCAGCAGTGAAGACAGCCCGACCGGGGAGCTGTTTTTT,CASSEDSPTGELFF
.,TRBJ1-3,TRBV4-3,.,TGCGCCAGCAGCCAAGACAGGGTTGGAAACACCATATATTTT,CASSQDRVGNTIYF
.,TRBJ2-3,TRBV30,few,TGTGCCCGTCATTCCCTGGCAGATACGCAGTATTTT,CARHSLADTQYF
.,TRBJ1-4,TRBV7-9,few,TGTGCCAGCAGCTTAGTAGGTGAAAAACTGTTTTTT,CASSLVGEKLFF
.,TRBJ2-5,TRBV15,.,TGTGCCACCAGCAGAGCAGGCTACCAAGAGACCCAGTACTTC,CATSRAGYQETQYF
TRBD2,TRBJ2-1,TRBV11-3,.,TGTGCCAGCAGTTCACTAGCGGGAGTAGGTTTGGATGAGCAGTTCTTC,CASSSLAGVGLDEQFF
TRBD2,TRBJ2-7,TRBV13,.,TGTGCCAGCAGCTTGTCTAGCGGGGGGTACGAGCAGTACTTC,CASSLSSGGYEQYF
.,TRBJ1-1,TRBV4-3,few,TGCGCCAGCAGCCAAGTCTCGTTTTTTGGGGTGAACACTGAAGCTTTCTTT,CASSQVSFFGVNTEAFF
.,TRBJ2-1,TRBV7-9,many,TGTGCCAGCAGCTCGGGGGAGCAGTTCTTC,CASSSGEQFF
.,TRBJ1-4,TRBV6-5,.,TGTGCCAGTCAGGAACCGAATGAAAAACTGTTTTTT,CASQEPNEKLFF
.,TRBJ2-3,TRBV9,.,TGTGCCAGCAGCGTAACCCCCACACATAGCACAGATACGCAGTATTTT,CASSVTPTHSTDTQYF
TRBD1,TRBJ2-7,TRBV7-2,few,TGTGCCAGCAGCTCCCGCCCGACAGGGGACTACGAGCAGTACTTC,CASSSRPTGDYEQYF
.,TRBJ1-2,TRBV30,.,TGTGCCTGGTTCCCGGCATTCGGTTATGGCTACACCTTC,CAWFPAFGYGYTF
.,TRBJ2-1,TRBV4-3,.,TGCGCCAGCAGCCAAGAAGAGTGGAGTGAGCAGTTCTTC,CASSQEEWSEQFF
.,TRBJ2-3,TRBV30,few,TGTGCCCTTGGGACTTACGCAGATACGCAGTATTTT,CALGTYADTQYF
.,TRBJ2-3,TRBV7-9,.,TGTGCCAGCAGCTTAGCCCCGGGGGTAGTCACAGATACGCAGTATTTT,CASSLAPGVVTDTQYF
.,TRBJ1-2,TRBV19,few,TGTGCCAGTGGCTATGGCTACACCTTC,CASGYGYTF
TRBD2,TRBJ2-3,TRBV5-4,few,TGTGCCAGCAGCCGGACTAGCGCTAGCACAGATACGCAGTATTTT,CASSRTSASTDTQYF
.,TRBJ2-3,TRBV19,few,TGTGCCAGTAGTCGGGGGCGAGGGGGCGCATACACAGATACGCAGTATTTT,CASSRGRGGAYTDTQYF
.,TRBJ2-6,TRBV19,.,TGTGCCACCTTGGGCTCTGGGGCCAACGTCCTGACTTTC,CATLGSGANVLTF
.,TRBJ2-3,TRBV20-1,.,TGCAGTGCTACCCTGGTTGATACGCAGTATTTT,CSATLVDTQYF
.,TRBJ2-3,TRBV6-5,few,TGTGCCAGCAGTTACACGGGGGCTGTGACGGATACGCAGTATTTT,CASSYTGAVTDTQYF
TRBD1,TRBJ1-2,TRBV29-1,.,TGCAGCGGTGGAAATGGACAGGGGAACTATGGCTACACCTTC,CSGGNGQGNYGYTF
TRBD1,TRBJ2-5,TRBV11-2,.,TGTGCCAGCAGCCCAACCGGGACAGCAGAGACCCAGTACTTC,CASSPTGTAETQYF
.,TRBJ2-3,TRBV4-3,few,TGCGCCAGCAGCCACAGGGCATCTAGCACAGATACGCAGTATTTT,CASSHRASSTDTQYF
.,TRBJ2-3,TRBV14,.,TGTGCCAGCAGCCTGTACTCGGATACGCAGTATTTT,CASSLYSDTQYF
.,TRBJ1-1,TRBV7-9,.,TGTGCCAGCAGCTTAGGACAGACAAACACTGAAGCTTTCTTT,CASSLGQTNTEAFF
TRBD1,TRBJ2-3,TRBV11-2,.,TGTGCCAGCAACCGAATCCCGGGACAGATCACAGATACGCAGTATTTT,CASNRIPGQITDTQYF
.,TRBJ2-1,TRBV28,.,TGTGCCAGCAGTGTAACTAGCCCCTACAATGAGCAGTTCTTC,CASSVTSPYNEQFF
TRBD1,TRBJ1-1,TRBV5-1,.,TGCGCCAGCACCCTCGGACAGGGGTGGACTGAAGCTTTCTTT,CASTLGQGWTEAFF
.,TRBJ1-5,TRBV6-6,few,TGTGCCAGCAGCCTAATCGGGGCAGCGGATCAGCCCCAGCATTTT,CASSLIGAADQPQHF
.,TRBJ2-7,TRBV29-1,few,TGCAGCGTTGAAGATCAATCCGGGACCTCGGGCGCTGAGCAGTACTTC,CSVEDQSGTSGAEQYF
TRBD2,TRBJ2-1,TRBV5-4,.,TGTGCCAGCAGCTTAATAGGCGGAATGCGGGAGGAGCAGTTCTTC,CASSLIGGMREEQFF
.,TRBJ1-1,TRBV2,.,TGTGCCAGCAGTGAGATGAACACTGAAGCTTTCTTT,CASSEMNTEAFF
.,TRBJ2-4,TRBV2,.,TGTGCCAGCACACCTACTAGGATCATTCAGTACTTC,CASTPTRIIQYF
.,TRBJ2-6,TRBV27,.,TGTGCCAGCAGTTTCTCTGGGGCCAACGTCCTGACTTTC,CASSFSGANVLTF
.,TRBJ2-7,TRBV9,.,TGTGCCAGCAGCGTAGCGGGGACGCAGACCTACGAGCAGTACTTC,CASSVAGTQTYEQYF
.,TRBJ2-1,TRBV18,.,TGTGCCAGCTCACCACGGACTCCTAATGAGCAGTTCTTC,CASSPRTPNEQFF
.,TRBJ2-1,TRBV7-2,.,TGTGCCAGCAGCCCCCCCGCCTCACTCTATGAGCAGTTCTTC,CASSPPASLYEQFF
TRBD1,TRBJ2-1,TRBV12-5,.,TGTGCTAGTGGTCCCACATCGCGGACAGGGAGACACAATGAGCAGTTCTTC,CASGPTSRTGRHNEQFF
.,TRBJ2-7,TRBV6-6,.,TGTGCCAGCAGTTCCGACATGGACTACGAGCAGTACTTC,CASSSDMDYEQYF
.,TRBJ1-1,TRBV2,.,TGTGCCAGCACCCGACGGTTGAACACTGAAGCTTTCTTT,CASTRRLNTEAFF
.,TRBJ2-2,TRBV4-3,few,TGCGCCAGCAGCCAAGGAAGCGCGGCTGGAGGCGGGGAGCTGTTTTTT,CASSQGSAAGGGELFF
.,TRBJ2-1,TRBV6-5,.,TGTGCCAGCAGTTACGTCCAGACAAGCTACAATGAGCAGTTCTTC,CASSYVQTSYNEQFF
.,TRBJ2-6,TRBV4-1,.,TGCGCCAGCAGCCCCTTCTGGCAAAGCTCTGGGGCCAACGTCCTGACTTTC,CASSPFWQSSGANVLTF
TRBD1,TRBJ1-6,TRBV7-8,.,TGTGCCAGCAGCTTGGACAGGTGGAGTACACCCCTCCACTTT,CASSLDRWSTPLHF
.,TRBJ2-3,TRBV5-6,.,TGTGCCAGCAGCTGGGGCCCAAGCGGCCAAGATACGCAGTATTTT,CASSWGPSGQDTQYF
.,TRBJ2-7,TRBV10-2,.,TGCGCCAGCAAAGACTTGGCCCACTACGAGCAGTACTTC,CASKDLAHYEQYF
TRBD1,TRBJ2-5,TRBV10-3,few,TGTGCCATCAGTGGGACAGGGGCCCGGGAGACCCAGTACTTC,CAISGTGARETQYF
TRBD2,TRBJ2-3,TRBV5-1,.,TGCGCCAGCAGGGCCGGGACTAGCGGGGCCACGCAGTATTTT,CASRAGTSGATQYF
.,TRBJ1-5,TRBV4-2,few,TGTGCCAGCAGCCAAGCCCAACGGGGTGGCAATCAGCCCCAGCATTTT,CASSQAQRGGNQPQHF
TRBD1,TRBJ2-1,TRBV2,.,TGTGCCAGCAGGCGGGACAGGGTTTATAATGAGCAGTTCTTC,CASRRDRVYNEQFF
.,TRBJ1-1,TRBV10-3,few,TGTGCCATCAGTGACCGGGACTTACGGAAGGTTGAAGCTTTCTTT,CAISDRDLRKVEAFF
TRBD1,TRBJ1-6,TRBV5-4,.,TGTGCCAGCAGCTCAGGGGGCAGGGGGATGAATTCACCCCTCCACTTT,CASSSGGRGMNSPLHF